This TCR beta chain was sequenced in a study of blood T cell repertoires in COVID-19. The V and J ends lost 1 base and 6 bases, in that order; junction bases with no gene match: 6. The CDR3 runs to 17 residues. Germline V gives CDR1 LGHNA, CDR2 YNFKEQ. Repertoires were generated with immunoSEQ multiplex PCR, while TCRdb's copy carries only in-frame clones and drops some. The data contain 500,000 to 600,000 clones, around nine tenths of them singletons. What was sequenced was peripheral blood. The sequence derives from a woman aged 45 to 65 with COVID-19, enrolled during active disease. This rearrangement joins TRBV4-2 to TRBJ2-1, with 13 bases lining up with TRBD2. CDR3 residues: CASSQGTSGGALNEQFF. The CDR3 DNA reads TGTGCCAGCAGCCAAGGAACTAGCGGGGGGGCCCTCAATGAGCAGTTCTTC.